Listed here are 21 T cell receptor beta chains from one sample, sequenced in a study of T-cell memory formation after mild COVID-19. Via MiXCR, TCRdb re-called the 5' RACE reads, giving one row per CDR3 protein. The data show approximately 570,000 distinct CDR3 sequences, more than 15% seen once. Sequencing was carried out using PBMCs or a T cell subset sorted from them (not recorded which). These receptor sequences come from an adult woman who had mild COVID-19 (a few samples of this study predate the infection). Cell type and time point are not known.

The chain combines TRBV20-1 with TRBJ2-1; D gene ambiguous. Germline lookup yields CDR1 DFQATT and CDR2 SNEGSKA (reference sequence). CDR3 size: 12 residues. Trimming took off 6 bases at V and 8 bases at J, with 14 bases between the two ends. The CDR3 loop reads CSAPSGRDEQFF. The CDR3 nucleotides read TGCAGTGCACCCTCTGGTCGGGATGAGCAGTTCTTC.

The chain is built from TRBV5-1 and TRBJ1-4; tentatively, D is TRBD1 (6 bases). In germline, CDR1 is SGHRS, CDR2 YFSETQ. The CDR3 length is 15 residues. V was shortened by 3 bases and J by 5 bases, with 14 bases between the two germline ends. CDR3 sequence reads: CASSSRGPGNEKLFF. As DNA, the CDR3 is TGCGCCAGCAGCTCCAGGGGTCCTGGAAATGAAAAACTGTTTTTT.

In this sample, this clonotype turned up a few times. This CDR3 is CASSILAVNTGELFF. The CDR3 nucleotides are TGCGCCAGCAGCATACTAGCGGTTAACACCGGGGAGCTGTTTTTT. V and J are TRBV5-1 and TRBJ2-2; 8 positions agree with TRBD2. In germline, CDR1 is SGHRS, CDR2 YFSETQ. The CDR3 is 15 residues long. With 4 bases clipped from V and 2 bases from J, the junction kept 4 bases outside the gene matches.

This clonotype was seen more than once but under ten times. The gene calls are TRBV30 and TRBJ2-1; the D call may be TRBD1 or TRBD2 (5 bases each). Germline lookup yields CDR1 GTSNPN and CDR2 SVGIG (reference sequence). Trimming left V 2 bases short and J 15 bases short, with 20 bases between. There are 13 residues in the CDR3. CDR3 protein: CAWSTGPHTPRFF. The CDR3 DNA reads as TGTGCCTGGAGTACGGGACCCCATACTCCACGGTTCTTC.

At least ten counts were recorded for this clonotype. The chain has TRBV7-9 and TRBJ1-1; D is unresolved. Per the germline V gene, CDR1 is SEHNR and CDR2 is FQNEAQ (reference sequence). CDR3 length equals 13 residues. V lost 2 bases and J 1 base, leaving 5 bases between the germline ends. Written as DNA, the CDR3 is TGTGCCAGCAGCTTAAGCTCGAACACTGAAGCTTTCTTT. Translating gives CASSLSSNTEAFF.

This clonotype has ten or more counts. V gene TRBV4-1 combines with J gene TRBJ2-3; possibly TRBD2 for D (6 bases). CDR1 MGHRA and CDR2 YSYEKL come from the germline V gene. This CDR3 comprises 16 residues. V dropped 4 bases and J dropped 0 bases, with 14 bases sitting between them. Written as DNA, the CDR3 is TGCGCCAGCAGCCGGGCGGGATCCGGTAGCACAGATACGCAGTATTTT. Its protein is CASSRAGSGSTDTQYF.

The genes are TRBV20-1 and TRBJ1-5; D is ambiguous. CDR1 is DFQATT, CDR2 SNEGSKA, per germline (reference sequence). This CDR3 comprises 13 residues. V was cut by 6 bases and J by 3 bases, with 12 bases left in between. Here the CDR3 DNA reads TGCAGTGCCGAGGCACAAATCAATCAGCCCCAGCATTTT. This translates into CSAEAQINQPQHF.

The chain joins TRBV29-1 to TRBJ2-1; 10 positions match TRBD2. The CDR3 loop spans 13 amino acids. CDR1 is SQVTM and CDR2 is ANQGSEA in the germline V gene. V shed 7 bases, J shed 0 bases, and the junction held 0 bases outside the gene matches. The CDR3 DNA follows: TGCAGCGGGACTAGCGGCTCCTACAATGAGCAGTTCTTC. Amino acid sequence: CSGTSGSYNEQFF.

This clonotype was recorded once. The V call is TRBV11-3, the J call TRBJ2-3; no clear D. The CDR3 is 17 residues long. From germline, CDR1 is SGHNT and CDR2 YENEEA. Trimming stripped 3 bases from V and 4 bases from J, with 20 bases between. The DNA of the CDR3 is TGTGCCAGCAGCTTGGACGTACCACCACACTGGCCAGATACGCAGTATTTT. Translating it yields CASSLDVPPHWPDTQYF. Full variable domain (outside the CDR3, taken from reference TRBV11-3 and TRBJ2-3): EAGVVQSPRYKIIEKKQPVAFWCNPISGHNTLYWYLQNLGQGPELLIRYENEEAVDDSQLPKDRFSAERLKGVDSTLKIQPAELGDSAVYLCASSLDVPPHWPDTQYFGPGTRLTVL.

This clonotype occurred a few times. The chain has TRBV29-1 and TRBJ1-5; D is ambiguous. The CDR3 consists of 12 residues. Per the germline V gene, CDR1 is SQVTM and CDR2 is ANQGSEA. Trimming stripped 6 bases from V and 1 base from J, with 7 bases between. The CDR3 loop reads CSVEDSNQPQHF. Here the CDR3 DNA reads TGCAGCGTGGAGGACAGCAATCAGCCCCAGCATTTT.

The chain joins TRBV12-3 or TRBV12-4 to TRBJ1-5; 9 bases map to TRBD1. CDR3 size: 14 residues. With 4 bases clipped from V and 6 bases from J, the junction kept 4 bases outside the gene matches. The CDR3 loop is CASSSGTGTQPQHF. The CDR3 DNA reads TGTGCCAGCAGTTCCGGGACAGGGACTCAGCCCCAGCATTTT.

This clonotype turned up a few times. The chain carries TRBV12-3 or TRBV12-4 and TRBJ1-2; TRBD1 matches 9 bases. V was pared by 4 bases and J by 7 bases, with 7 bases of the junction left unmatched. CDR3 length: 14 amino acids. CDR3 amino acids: CASSSQQGAPGYTF. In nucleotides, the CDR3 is TGTGCCAGCAGTTCCCAACAGGGGGCGCCTGGCTACACCTTC.

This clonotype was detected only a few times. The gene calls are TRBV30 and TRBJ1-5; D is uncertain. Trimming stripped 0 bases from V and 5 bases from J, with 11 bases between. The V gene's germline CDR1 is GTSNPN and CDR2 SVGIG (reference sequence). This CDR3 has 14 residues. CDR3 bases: TGTGCCTGGAGTGTAGGGTCGATGGATCAGCCCCAGCATTTT. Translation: CAWSVGSMDQPQHF.

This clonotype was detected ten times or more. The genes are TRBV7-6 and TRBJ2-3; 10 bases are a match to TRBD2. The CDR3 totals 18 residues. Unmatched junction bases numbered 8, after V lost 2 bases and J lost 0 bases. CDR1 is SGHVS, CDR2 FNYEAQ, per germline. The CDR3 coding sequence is TGTGCCAGCAGCTTATCCCAATCTAGCGGGGGAAGCACAGATACGCAGTATTTT. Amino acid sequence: CASSLSQSSGGSTDTQYF.

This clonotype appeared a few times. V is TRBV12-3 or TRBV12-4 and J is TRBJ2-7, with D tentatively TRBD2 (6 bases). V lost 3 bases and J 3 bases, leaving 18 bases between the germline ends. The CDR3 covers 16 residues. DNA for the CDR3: TGTGCCAGCAGTTTCTCTCGCTGGGGGGTGGACTACGAGCAGTACTTC. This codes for CASSFSRWGVDYEQYF.

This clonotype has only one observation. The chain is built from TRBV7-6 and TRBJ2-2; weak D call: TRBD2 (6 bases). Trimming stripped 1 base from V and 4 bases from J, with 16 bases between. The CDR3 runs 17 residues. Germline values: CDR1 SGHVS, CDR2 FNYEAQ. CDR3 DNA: TGTGCCAGCAGCTTAGAGTTGGGGGACTTGAGCACCGGGGAGCTGTTTTTT. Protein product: CASSLELGDLSTGELFF.

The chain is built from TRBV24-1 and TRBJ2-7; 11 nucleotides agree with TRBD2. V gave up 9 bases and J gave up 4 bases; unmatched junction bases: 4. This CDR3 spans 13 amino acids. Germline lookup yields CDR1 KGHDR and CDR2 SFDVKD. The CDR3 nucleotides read TGTGCCACCCGTAGCGGGAGGGCTTACGAGCAGTACTTC. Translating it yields CATRSGRAYEQYF.

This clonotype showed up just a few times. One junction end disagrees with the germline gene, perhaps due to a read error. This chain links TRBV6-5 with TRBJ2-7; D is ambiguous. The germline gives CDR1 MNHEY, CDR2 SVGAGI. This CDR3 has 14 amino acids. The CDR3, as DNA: TGTGCCAGCAGGGTAAGCTACCCAAACTACGAGCAGTGCTTC. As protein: CASRVSYPNYEQCF.

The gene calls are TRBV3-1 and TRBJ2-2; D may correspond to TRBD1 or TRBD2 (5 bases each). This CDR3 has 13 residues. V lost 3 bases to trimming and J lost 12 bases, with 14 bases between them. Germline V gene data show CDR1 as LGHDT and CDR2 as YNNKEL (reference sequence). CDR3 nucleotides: TGTGCCAGCAGCCATGGGGACCCCCTCCAGCTGTTTTTT. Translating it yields CASSHGDPLQLFF.

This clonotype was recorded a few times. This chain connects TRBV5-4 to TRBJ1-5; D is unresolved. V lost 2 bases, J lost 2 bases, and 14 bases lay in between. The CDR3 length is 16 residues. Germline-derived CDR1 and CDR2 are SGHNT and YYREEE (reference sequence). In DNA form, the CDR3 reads TGTGCCAGCAGCTTCGGTGGGGTAGGAGGCAATCAGCCCCAGCATTTT. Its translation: CASSFGGVGGNQPQHF.

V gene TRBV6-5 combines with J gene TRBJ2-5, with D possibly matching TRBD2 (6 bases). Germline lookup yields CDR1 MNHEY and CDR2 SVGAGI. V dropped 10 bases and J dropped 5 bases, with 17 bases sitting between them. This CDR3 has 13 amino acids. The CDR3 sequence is CATGDLAKETQYF. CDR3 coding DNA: TGTGCCACGGGGGACTTAGCTAAGGAGACCCAGTACTTC.